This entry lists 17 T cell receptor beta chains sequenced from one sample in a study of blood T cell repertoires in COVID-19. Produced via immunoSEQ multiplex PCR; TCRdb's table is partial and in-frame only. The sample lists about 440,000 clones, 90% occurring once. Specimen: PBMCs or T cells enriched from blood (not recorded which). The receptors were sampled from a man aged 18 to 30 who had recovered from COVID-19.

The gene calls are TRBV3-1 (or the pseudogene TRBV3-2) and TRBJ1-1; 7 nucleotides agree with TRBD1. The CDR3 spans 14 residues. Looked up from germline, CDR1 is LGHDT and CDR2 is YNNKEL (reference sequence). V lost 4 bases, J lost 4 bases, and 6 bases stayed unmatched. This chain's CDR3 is CASSRDRAITEAFF. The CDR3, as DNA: TGTGCCAGCAGCCGCGACAGGGCCATCACTGAAGCTTTCTTT.

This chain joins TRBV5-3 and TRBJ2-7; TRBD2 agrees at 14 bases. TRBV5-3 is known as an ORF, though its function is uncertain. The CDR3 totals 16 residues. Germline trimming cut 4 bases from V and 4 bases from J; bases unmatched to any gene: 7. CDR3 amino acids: CARSAIGTSGSYEQYF. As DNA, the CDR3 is TGTGCCAGAAGCGCAATCGGGACTAGCGGGAGTTACGAGCAGTACTTC.

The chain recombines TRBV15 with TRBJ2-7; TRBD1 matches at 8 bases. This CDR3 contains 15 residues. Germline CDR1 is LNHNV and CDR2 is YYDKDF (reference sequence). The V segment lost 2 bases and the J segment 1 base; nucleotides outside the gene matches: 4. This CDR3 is CATSRSGTGSYEQYF. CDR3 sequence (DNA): TGTGCCACCAGCAGATCCGGGACAGGTTCCTACGAGCAGTACTTC.

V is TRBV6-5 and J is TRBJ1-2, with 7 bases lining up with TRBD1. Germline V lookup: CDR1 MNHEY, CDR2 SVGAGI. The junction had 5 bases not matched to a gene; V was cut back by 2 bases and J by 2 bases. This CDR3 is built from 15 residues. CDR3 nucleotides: TGTGCCAGCAGTTACACCAAGACAGGGAACTATGGCTACACCTTC. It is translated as CASSYTKTGNYGYTF.

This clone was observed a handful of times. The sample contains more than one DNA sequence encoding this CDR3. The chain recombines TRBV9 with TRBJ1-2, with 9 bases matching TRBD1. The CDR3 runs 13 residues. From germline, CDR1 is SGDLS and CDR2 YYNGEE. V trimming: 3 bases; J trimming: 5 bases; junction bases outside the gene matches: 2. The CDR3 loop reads CASSGQGVYGYTF. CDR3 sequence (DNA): TGTGCCAGCAGCGGACAGGGGGTATATGGCTACACCTTC.

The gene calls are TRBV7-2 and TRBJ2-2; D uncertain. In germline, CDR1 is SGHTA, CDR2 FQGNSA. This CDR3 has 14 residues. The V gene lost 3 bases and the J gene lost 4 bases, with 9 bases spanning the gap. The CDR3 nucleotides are TGTGCCAGCAGCTTGGCGGCGATCACCGGGGAGCTGTTTTTT. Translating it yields CASSLAAITGELFF.

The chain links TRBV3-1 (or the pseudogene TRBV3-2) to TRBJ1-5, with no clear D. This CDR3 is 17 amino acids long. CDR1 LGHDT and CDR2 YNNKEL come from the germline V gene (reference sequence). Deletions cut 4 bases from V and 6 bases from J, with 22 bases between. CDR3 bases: TGTGCCAGCAGCCCCGACAAGGAGGGATTGCAGGCTCAGCCCCAGCATTTT. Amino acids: CASSPDKEGLQAQPQHF.

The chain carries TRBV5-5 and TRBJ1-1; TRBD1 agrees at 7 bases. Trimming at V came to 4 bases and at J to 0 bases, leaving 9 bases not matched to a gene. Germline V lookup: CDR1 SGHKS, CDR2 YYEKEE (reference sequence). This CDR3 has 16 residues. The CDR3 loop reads CASSKSWGQMNTEAFF. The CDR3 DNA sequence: TGTGCCAGCAGCAAGTCTTGGGGACAGATGAACACTGAAGCTTTCTTT.

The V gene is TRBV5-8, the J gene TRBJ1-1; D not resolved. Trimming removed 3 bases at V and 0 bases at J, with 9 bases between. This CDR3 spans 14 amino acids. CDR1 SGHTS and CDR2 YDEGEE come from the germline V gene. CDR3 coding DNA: TGTGCCAGCAGCTCCGGACTGATGAACACTGAAGCTTTCTTT. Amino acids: CASSSGLMNTEAFF.

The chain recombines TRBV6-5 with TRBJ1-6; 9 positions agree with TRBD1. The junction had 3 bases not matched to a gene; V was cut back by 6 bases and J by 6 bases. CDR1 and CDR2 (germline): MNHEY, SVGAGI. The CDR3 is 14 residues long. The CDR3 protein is CASRPGQGNSPLHF. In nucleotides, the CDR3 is TGTGCCAGCAGGCCGGGACAGGGTAATTCACCCCTCCACTTT.

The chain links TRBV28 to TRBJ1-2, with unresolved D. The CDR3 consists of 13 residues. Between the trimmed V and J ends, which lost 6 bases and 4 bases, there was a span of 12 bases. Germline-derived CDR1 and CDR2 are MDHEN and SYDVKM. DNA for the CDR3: TGTGCCAGCAGGACCAGGTATCCCTATGGCTACACCTTC. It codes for CASRTRYPYGYTF.

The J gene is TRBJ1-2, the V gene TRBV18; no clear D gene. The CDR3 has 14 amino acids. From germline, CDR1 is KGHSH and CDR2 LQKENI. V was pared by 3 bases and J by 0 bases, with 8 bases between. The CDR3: CASSPQEANYGYTF. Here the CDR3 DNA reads TGTGCCAGCTCACCGCAGGAAGCTAACTATGGCTACACCTTC.

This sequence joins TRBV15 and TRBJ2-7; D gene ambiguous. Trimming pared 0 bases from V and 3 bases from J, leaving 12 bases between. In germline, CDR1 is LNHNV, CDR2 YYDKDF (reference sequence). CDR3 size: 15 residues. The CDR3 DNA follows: TGTGCCACCAGCAGAGATCGGCAGGCGAGCTACGAGCAGTACTTC. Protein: CATSRDRQASYEQYF.

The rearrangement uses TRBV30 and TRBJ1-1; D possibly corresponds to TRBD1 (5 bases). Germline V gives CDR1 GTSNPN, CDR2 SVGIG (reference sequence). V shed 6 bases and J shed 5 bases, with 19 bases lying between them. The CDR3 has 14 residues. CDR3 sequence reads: CACFPRIGGTEAFF. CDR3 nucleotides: TGTGCCTGTTTTCCCCGTATCGGGGGGACTGAAGCTTTCTTT.

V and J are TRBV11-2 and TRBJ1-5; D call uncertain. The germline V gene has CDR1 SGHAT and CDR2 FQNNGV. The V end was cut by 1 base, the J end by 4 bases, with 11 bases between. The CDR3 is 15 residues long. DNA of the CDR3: TGTGCCAGCAGCTTAGTTGGAGGTGTAAATCAGCCCCAGCATTTT. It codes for CASSLVGGVNQPQHF. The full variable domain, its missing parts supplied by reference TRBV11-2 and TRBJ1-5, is EAGVAQSPRYKIIEKRQSVAFWCNPISGHATLYWYQQILGQGPKLLIQFQNNGVVDDSQLPKDRFSAERLKGVDSTLKIQPAKLEDSAVYLCASSLVGGVNQPQHFGDGTRLSIL.

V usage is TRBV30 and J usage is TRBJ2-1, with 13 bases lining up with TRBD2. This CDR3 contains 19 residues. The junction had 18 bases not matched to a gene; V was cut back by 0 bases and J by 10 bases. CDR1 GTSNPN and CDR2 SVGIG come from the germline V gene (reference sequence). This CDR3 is CAWSVEGLAGRGPRREQFF. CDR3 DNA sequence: TGTGCCTGGAGTGTGGAGGGACTAGCGGGGCGGGGCCCACGGCGCGAGCAGTTCTTC.

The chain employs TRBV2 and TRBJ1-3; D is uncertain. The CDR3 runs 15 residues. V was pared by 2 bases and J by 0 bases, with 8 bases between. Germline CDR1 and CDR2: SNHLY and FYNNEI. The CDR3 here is CASSEYQHSGNTIYF. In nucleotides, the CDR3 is TGTGCCAGCAGTGAATACCAACACTCTGGAAACACCATATATTTT.